The table lists the clone carrying this T cell receptor beta chain with a few counts. The V gene's germline CDR1 is LNHDA and CDR2 SQIVND (reference sequence). The CDR3 is 16 residues long. V was shortened by 7 bases and J by 0 bases, with 18 bases between the two germline ends. Original processing notes: Nucleated cell counts were estimated from reference gene primer amplification. The protocol was immunoSEQ multiplex PCR, while the TCRdb copy is restricted to in-frame clones and leaves out a portion. That table supplies the V and J calls and clone size; D and trimming were determined from the DNA. The data hold about 120,000 clones, with around 84% observed a single time. The sample is drawn from a study of blood T cell repertoires in COVID-19. Turning to the study itself: Acute and convalescent COVID-19 specimens originated in the United States, Italy and Spain. The analysed material was cDNA or gDNA that came from T cells, B-cell-depleted T cells, or PBMCs.

The specimen sequenced was peripheral blood. The source is a woman in her forties with acute or convalescent COVID-19. The V and J genes are TRBV19 and TRBJ1-2; D uncertain. CDR3 in DNA: TGTGCCAGTACCACCGCGTACGGCGGGTCTAACTATGGCTACACCTTC. Protein sequence: CASTTAYGGSNYGYTF. Based on the CDR3 plus reference TRBV19 and TRBJ1-2, the full variable domain is DGGITQSPKYLFRKEGQNVTLSCEQNLNHDAMYWYRQDPGQGLRLIYYSQIVNDFQKGDIAEGYSVSREKKESFPLTVTSAQKNPTAFYLCASTTAYGGSNYGYTFGSGTRLTVV.